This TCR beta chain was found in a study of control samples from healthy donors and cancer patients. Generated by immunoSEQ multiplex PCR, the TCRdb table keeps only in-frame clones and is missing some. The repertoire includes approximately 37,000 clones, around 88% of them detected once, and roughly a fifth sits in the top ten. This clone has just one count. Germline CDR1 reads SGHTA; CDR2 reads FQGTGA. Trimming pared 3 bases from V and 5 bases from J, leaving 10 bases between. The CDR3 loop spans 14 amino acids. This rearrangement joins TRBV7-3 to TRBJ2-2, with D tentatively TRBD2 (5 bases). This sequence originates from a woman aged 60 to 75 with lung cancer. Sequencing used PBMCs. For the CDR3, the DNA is TGTGCCAGCAGCTTCGACACTAGTACCGGGGAGCTGTTTTTT. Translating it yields CASSFDTSTGELFF. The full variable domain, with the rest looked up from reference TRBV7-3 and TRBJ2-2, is GAGVSQTPSNKVTEKGKYVELRCDPISGHTALYWYRQSLGQGPEFLIYFQGTGAADDSGLPNDRFFAVRPEGSVSTLKIQRTERGDSAVYLCASSFDTSTGELFFGEGSRLTVL.